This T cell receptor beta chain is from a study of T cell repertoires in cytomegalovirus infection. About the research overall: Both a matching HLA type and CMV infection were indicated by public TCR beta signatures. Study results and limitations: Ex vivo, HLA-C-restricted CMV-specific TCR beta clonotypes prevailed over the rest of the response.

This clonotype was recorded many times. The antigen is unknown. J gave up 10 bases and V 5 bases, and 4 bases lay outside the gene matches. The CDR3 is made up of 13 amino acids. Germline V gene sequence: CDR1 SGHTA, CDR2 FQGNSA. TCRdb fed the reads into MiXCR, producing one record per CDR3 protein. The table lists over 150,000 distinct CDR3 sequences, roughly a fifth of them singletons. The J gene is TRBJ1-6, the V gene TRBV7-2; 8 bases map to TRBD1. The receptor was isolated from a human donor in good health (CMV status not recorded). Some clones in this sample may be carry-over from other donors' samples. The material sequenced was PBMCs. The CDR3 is CASSQDRVSPLHF. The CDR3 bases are TGTGCCAGCAGCCAGGACAGGGTATCACCCCTCCACTTT.